Below, 9 T cell receptor beta chains from the same sample are listed, as sequenced in a study of shared clonotypes between healthy human individuals. Sequencing was performed with immunoSEQ multiplex PCR; in TCRdb, only in-frame clones are kept and a portion is missing. In the table there are 300,000 to 400,000 clones, roughly 80% of which are singletons. Input material: memory CD4+ T cells sorted from blood. As to subset: CD45RA-negative fraction. Source of these receptors: a man aged 25 to 40 in good health.

This chain uses TRBV5-6 with TRBJ2-1; 8 bases are a match to TRBD2. This CDR3 region has 15 residues. Germline CDR1 and CDR2: SGHDT and YYEEEE. Unmatched junction bases numbered 10, after V lost 4 bases and J lost 7 bases. The DNA for the CDR3 is TGTGCCAGCAGCAGAGAGCGGGAGTTTGGGAATGAGCAGTTCTTC. Amino acids: CASSREREFGNEQFF.

There are a few counts of this clone. The chain carries TRBV7-9 and TRBJ1-3; possible D gene TRBD1, 5 bases. The V gene lost 6 bases and the J gene lost 9 bases, with 9 bases spanning the gap. Germline CDR1 and CDR2: SEHNR and FQNEAQ (reference sequence). CDR3 length: 11 amino acids. CDR3 sequence: CASSGAGTIYF. In DNA form, the CDR3 reads TGTGCCAGCAGTGGGGCGGGCACCATATATTTT.

The DNA for the CDR3 is TGTGCCAGCAAAAACCGGGATAGCACTGAAGCTTTCTTT. This encodes CASKNRDSTEAFF. The chain couples TRBV7-8 to TRBJ1-1; unclear D gene. The V gene's germline CDR1 is SGHVS and CDR2 FQNEAQ. The CDR3 has 13 residues. V lost 7 bases and J 4 bases, leaving 13 bases between the germline ends.

The chain employs TRBV25-1 and TRBJ2-6, with 10 positions matching TRBD1. V shed 4 bases and J 6 bases; nucleotides not matched to a gene: 12. The V gene's germline CDR1 is MGHDK and CDR2 SYGVNS. The CDR3 runs to 18 residues. CDR3: CASSGRQGADWTANVLTF. The CDR3 region has the DNA TGTGCCAGCAGTGGGAGACAGGGGGCGGACTGGACGGCCAACGTCCTGACTTTC.

This clone occurred once. V gene TRBV5-1 combines with J gene TRBJ1-1; 7 bases align to TRBD1. Germline-derived CDR1 and CDR2 are SGHRS and YFSETQ. V lost 1 base to trimming and J lost 3 bases; unmatched junction nucleotides: 6. The CDR3 spans 15 residues. Here the CDR3 reads CASSLNGGQDTEAFF. The CDR3 nucleotides are TGCGCCAGCAGCTTGAACGGCGGACAGGACACTGAAGCTTTCTTT.

V gene TRBV25-1 combines with J gene TRBJ2-7; the D gene is possibly TRBD1 (5 bases). The CDR3 length is 13 residues. The V end lost 3 bases, the J end lost 7 bases, and 13 bases lay between the germline ends. Germline loops: CDR1 MGHDK, CDR2 SYGVNS. The CDR3 nucleotides are TGTGCCAGCAGTGACAGGGCTGTTCGAGAGCAGTACTTC. Its protein product is CASSDRAVREQYF.

This clone was seen a handful of times. The chain recombines TRBV28 with TRBJ1-4; D uncertain. Germline-derived CDR1 and CDR2 are MDHEN and SYDVKM. CDR3 length: 12 amino acids. V gave up 7 bases and J gave up 5 bases, with 8 bases separating them. The CDR3 DNA follows: TGTGCCAGCAAGAGGCGGAATGAAAAACTGTTTTTT. Translation gives CASKRRNEKLFF.

The chain uses TRBV20-1 and TRBJ2-1; D gene unclear. The CDR3 contains 11 residues. CDR1 and CDR2 (germline): DFQATT, SNEGSKA (reference sequence). CDR3 residues: CRCEENNEQFF. The CDR3 DNA follows: TGCAGATGCGAGGAAAACAATGAGCAGTTCTTC.

In its sample, this clone was seen a few times. The V gene is TRBV7-9, the J gene TRBJ2-1; 9 nucleotides agree with TRBD2. Germline CDR1 SEHNR, CDR2 FQNEAQ (reference sequence). The CDR3 sequence is 17 residues long. Germline trimming cut 5 bases from V and 6 bases from J; bases unmatched to any gene: 14. CDR3: CASSHGGTASGTNEQFF. DNA for the CDR3: TGTGCCAGCAGCCATGGGGGGACGGCTAGCGGGACCAATGAGCAGTTCTTC.